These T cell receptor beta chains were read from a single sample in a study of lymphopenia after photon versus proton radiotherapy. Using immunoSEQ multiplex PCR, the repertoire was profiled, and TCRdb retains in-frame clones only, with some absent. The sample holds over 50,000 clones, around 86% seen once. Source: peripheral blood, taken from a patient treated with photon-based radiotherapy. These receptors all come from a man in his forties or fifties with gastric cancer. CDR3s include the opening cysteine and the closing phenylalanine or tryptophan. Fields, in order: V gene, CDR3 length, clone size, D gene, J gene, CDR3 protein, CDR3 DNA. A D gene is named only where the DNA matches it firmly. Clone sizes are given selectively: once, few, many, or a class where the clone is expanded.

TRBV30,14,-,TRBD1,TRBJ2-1,CAWSVGDSVNEQFF,TGTGCCTGGAGTGTCGGGGACAGCGTCAATGAGCAGTTCTTC
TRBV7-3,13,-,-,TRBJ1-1,CASSSGYHTEAFF,TGTGCCAGCAGCTCGGGGTATCACACTGAAGCTTTCTTT
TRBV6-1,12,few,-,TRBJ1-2,CASSQPRSGYTF,TGTGCCAGCAGCCAACCCAGGAGTGGCTACACCTTC
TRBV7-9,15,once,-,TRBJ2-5,CASSLPSGTQETQYF,TGTGCCAGCAGCTTACCCTCCGGGACCCAAGAGACCCAGTACTTC
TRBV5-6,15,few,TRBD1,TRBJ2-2,CASSPWDRNTGELFF,TGTGCCAGCAGCCCGTGGGACAGAAACACCGGGGAGCTGTTTTTT
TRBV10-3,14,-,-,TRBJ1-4,CAISEGRKNEKLFF,TGTGCCATCAGTGAAGGACGGAAGAATGAAAAACTGTTTTTT
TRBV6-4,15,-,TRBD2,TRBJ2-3,CASSPTSGGTDTQYF,TGTGCCAGCAGTCCCACTAGCGGGGGTACAGATACGCAGTATTTT
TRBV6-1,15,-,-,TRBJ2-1,CASRFDRSSYNEQFF,TGTGCCAGCAGATTCGACAGGAGCTCCTACAATGAGCAGTTCTTC
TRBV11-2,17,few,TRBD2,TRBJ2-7,CASSPHGTSGASYEQYF,TGTGCCAGCAGCCCCCATGGGACTAGCGGGGCCTCCTACGAGCAGTACTTC
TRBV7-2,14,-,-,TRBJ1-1,CASSSQIRGTEAFF,TGTGCCAGCAGCTCCCAGATCCGGGGGACTGAAGCTTTCTTT
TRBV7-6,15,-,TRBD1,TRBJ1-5,CASSLGQGANQPQHF,TGTGCCAGCAGCTTAGGGCAGGGGGCCAATCAGCCCCAGCATTTT
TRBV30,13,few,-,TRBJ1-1,CAWSITGRAEAFF,TGTGCCTGGAGTATAACAGGGCGGGCTGAAGCTTTCTTT
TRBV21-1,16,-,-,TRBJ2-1,CASSKETSGGLNEQFF,TGTGCCAGCAGCAAAGAGACTAGCGGGGGGCTCAATGAGCAGTTCTTC
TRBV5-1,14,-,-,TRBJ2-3,CASSVPTSTDTQYF,TGCGCCAGCTCCGTTCCCACTAGCACAGATACGCAGTATTTT
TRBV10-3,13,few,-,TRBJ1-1,CAISGVGNTEAFF,TGTGCCATCAGTGGTGTGGGGAACACTGAAGCTTTCTTT
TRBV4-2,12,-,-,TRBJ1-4,CASSLQREKLFF,TGTGCCAGCAGCCTTCAGAGGGAAAAACTGTTTTTT
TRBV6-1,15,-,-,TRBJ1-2,CASFRRVPNARGYTF,TGTGCCAGCTTCCGCAGGGTACCAAATGCTCGTGGCTACACCTTC
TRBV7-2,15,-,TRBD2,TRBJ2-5,CASRPMRGGSETQYF,TGTGCCAGCAGGCCTATGCGCGGGGGGTCGGAGACCCAGTACTTC
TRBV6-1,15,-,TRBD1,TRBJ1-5,CASRAAPGGSQPQHF,TGTGCCAGCAGGGCTGCTCCAGGGGGAAGTCAGCCCCAGCATTTT
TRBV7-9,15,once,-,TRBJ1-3,CASSLEVFSGNTIYF,TGTGCCAGCAGCTTGGAGGTCTTCTCTGGAAACACCATATATTTT
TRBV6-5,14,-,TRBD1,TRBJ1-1,CASSYRAGGTEAFF,TGTGCCAGCAGTTACCGGGCAGGGGGAACTGAAGCTTTCTTT
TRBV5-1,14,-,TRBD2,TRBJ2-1,CASRLAGAYNEQFF,TGCGCCAGCCGCCTAGCGGGGGCCTACAATGAGCAGTTCTTC
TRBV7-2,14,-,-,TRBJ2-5,CASSLDWAAGTQYF,TGTGCCAGCAGCTTGGACTGGGCGGCGGGGACCCAGTACTTC
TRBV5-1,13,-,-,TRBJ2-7,CASSSGQGYEQYF,TGCGCCAGCAGCTCCGGGCAGGGCTACGAGCAGTACTTC
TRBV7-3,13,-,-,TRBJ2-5,CASSYRAGETQYF,TGTGCCAGCTCCTACAGGGCTGGAGAGACCCAGTACTTC
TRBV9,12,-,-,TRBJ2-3,CASSVGGDTQYF,TGTGCCAGCAGCGTCGGCGGAGATACGCAGTATTTT
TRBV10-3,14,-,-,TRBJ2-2,CAIGTATNTGELFF,TGTGCCATAGGAACAGCTACGAACACCGGGGAGCTGTTTTTT
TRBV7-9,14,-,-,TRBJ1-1,CASSSGGSGGEAFF,TGTGCCAGCAGCTCCGGGGGATCCGGTGGTGAAGCTTTCTTT
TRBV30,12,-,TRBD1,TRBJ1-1,CAWAGGETEAFF,TGTGCCTGGGCAGGGGGAGAGACTGAAGCTTTCTTT
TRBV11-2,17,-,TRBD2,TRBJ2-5,CASSFTSGDPWPETQYF,TGTGCCAGCAGCTTTACTAGCGGGGATCCCTGGCCAGAGACCCAGTACTTC
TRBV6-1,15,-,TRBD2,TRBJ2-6,CASSGGGGLANVLTF,TGTGCCAGCAGTGGCGGCGGGGGGTTGGCCAACGTCCTGACTTTC
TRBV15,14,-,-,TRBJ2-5,CATSRDRVQETQYF,TGTGCCACCAGCAGAGATAGGGTCCAAGAGACCCAGTACTTC
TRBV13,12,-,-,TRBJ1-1,CASSLGSTEAFF,TGTGCCAGCAGCTTAGGGAGCACTGAAGCTTTCTTT
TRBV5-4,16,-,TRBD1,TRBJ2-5,CASSGVRTGGEETQYF,TGTGCCAGCAGCGGGGTCCGGACAGGGGGCGAGGAGACCCAGTACTTC
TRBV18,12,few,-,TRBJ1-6,CASSSDDSPLHF,TGTGCCAGCTCCAGCGATGATTCACCCCTCCACTTT
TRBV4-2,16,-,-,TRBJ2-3,CASSPFSGVSTDTQYF,TGTGCCAGCAGCCCATTTAGCGGAGTCAGCACAGATACGCAGTATTTT
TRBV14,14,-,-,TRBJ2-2,CASRGPTYTGELFF,TGTGCCAGCAGGGGCCCAACTTACACCGGGGAGCTGTTTTTT
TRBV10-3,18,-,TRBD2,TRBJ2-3,CAISAPPGSGGSTDTQYF,TGTGCCATCAGTGCCCCCCCCGGGAGCGGGGGGAGCACAGATACGCAGTATTTT
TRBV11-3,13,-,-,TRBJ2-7,CASSLVMTYEQYF,TGTGCCAGCAGCTTAGTGATGACCTACGAGCAGTACTTC
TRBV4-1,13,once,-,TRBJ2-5,CASSHDTRRVQYF,TGCGCCAGCAGCCACGACACCCGCCGGGTCCAGTACTTC
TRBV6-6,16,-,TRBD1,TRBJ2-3,CASSYRTGTGTDTQYF,TGTGCCAGCAGTTACCGGACAGGAACAGGCACAGATACGCAGTATTTT
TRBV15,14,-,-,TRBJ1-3,CATSRSASGNTIYF,TGTGCCACCAGTCGGTCGGCCTCTGGAAACACCATATATTTT